This is a list of T cell receptor beta chains from one sample in a study of T-cell memory formation after mild COVID-19. Using its own MiXCR run on the 5' RACE reads, TCRdb lists one record per CDR3 protein. The sample contains roughly 62,000 distinct CDR3 sequences, around 10% of which appear only once. The sequencing input was PBMCs or a T cell subset sorted from them (not recorded which). The receptors were gathered from a man aged 18 to 30 who had mild COVID-19 (a few samples of this study predate the infection). Cell type and time point are not known. Both conserved end residues are part of each CDR3. Fields, in order: CDR3 protein, J gene, D gene, clone size, V gene. D genes are given only for firm matches. Size tells how often a clone was seen (once, few, many) or the class of an expanded clone, and some rows leave it out.

CASSPPGNNEQFF	TRBJ2-1	.	.	TRBV18
CASSRQHQMNTEAFF	TRBJ1-1	.	.	TRBV9
CASSYPGGQTYEQYF	TRBJ2-7	.	few	TRBV6-6
CASSSHKDTGELFF	TRBJ2-2	.	many	TRBV7-3
CASSFAGTEAFF	TRBJ1-1	.	few	TRBV7-9
CASSLASGGLETQYF	TRBJ2-5	TRBD2	few	TRBV27
CASSPDRQEETQYF	TRBJ2-5	.	many	TRBV5-1
CASSQDHGVTQYF	TRBJ2-3	.	few	TRBV3-1
CASSLGVGSGELFF	TRBJ2-2	.	few	TRBV7-6
CSGVTGANQPQHF	TRBJ1-5	TRBD1	few	TRBV29-1
CASSSGKNTEAFF	TRBJ1-1	.	.	TRBV19
CASSLYGGSTEAFF	TRBJ1-1	.	many	TRBV11-2
CASSFQGGSQPQHF	TRBJ1-5	TRBD1	few	TRBV12-3/TRBV12-4
CASSQGPSGELFF	TRBJ2-2	.	.	TRBV4-3
CASIGWGTDTQYF	TRBJ2-3	.	many	TRBV6-5
CASSQVGGGLSEQFF	TRBJ2-1	.	.	TRBV14
CASSQDYGGGGYGYTF	TRBJ1-2	.	medium-sized	TRBV4-3
CAISEAGGQTYEQYF	TRBJ2-7	.	.	TRBV10-3
CASGYNPYNEQFF	TRBJ2-1	.	.	TRBV2
CASSLYRSTQYF	TRBJ2-3	.	.	TRBV7-2